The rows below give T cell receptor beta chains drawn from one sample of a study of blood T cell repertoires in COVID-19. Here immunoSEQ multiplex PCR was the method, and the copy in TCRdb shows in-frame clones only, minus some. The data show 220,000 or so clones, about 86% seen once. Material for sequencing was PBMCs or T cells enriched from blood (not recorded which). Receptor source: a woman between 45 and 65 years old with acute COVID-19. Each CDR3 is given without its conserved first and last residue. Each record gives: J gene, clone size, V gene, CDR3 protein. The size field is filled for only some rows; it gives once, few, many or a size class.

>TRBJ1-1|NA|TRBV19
ASSLGQSGTEAF
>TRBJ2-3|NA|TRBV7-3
ASSSTPTLTDTQY
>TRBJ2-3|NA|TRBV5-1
ASSLASIEDTQY
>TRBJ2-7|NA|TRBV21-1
ASSSRAGTSGYEQY
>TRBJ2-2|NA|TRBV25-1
AVGVNHLNRGRDGELF
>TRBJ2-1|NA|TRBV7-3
ASSSSGYEQF
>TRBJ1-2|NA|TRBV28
ASSFLPYGYT
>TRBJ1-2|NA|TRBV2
ASSRDRYGYT
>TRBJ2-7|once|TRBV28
ASRVSGTPYEQY
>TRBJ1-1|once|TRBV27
ASSSQTADTEAF
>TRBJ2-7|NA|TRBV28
ASSSAGQGSYEQY
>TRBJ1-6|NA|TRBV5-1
ASSLGQGAIGSSPLH
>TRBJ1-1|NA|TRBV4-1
ASSQSIRANTEAF
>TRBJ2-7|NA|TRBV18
ASSPPSSGSSGQY
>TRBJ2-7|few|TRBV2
ASSLTSGGNYEQY
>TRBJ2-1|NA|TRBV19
ASSIDWLAGVSEQF
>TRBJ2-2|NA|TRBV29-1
SGGQGGFYGELF
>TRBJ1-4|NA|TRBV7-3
ASIRDRNNEKLF
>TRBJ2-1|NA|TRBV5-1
ASMEQGELYNEQF
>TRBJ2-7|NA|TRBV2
ASTRLMGGGEGEQY
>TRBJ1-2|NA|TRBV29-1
SVRGWDRLNGYT
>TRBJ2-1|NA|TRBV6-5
ASRSENAVYEQF
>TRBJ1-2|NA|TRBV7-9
ASSVQGYGYT
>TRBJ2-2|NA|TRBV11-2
ASSFELAGGELF
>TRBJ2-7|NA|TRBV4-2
ASSQDLSYEQY
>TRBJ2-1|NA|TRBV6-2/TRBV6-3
ASSYGGQPRSYNEQF
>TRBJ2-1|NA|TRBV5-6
ASSGYRVTNEQF
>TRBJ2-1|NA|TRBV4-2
ASSQETSGAYNEQF
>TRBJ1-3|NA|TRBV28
ASSPRTGGAGNTIY
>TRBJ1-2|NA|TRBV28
ASMANYGYT
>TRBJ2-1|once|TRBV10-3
AISVYSGTPYNEQF
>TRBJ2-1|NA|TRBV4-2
ASSQDRTSTYNEQF
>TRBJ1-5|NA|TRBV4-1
ASSQEAQANQPQH
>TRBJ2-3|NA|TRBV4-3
ASSQEFQNTDTQY
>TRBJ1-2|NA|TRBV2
ASSGRGRGYT
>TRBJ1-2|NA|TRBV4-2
ASSQVGTGWDYGYT
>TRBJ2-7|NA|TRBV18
ASSSGQGDRYEQY
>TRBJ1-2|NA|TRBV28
ASSHTLNYGYT
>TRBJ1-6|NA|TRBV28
ASSWGQGRGFGSPLH
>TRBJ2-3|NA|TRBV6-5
ASSTGRGRDTQY
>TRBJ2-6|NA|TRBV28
ASTIWGAGGSGANVLT
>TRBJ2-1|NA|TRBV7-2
ASSSRTSGSIYEQF
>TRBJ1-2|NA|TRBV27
ASSFAEPPNYGYT
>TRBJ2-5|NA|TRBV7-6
ASSLTPGGGETQY
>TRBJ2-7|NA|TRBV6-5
ASTGVSYEQY
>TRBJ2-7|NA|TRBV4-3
ASSQGRTSGYEQY